This T cell receptor (beta chain) was documented in a study of blood T cell repertoires in COVID-19 (dated by TCRdb to the early 2020s). The study in broad terms: Samples covering the acute and convalescent phases of COVID-19 were provided by collaborators in the United States, Italy and Spain. The samples were drawn from the first 160 participants of the ongoing ImmuneRACE study and from 1,254 subjects provided by 6 global collaborators. Where available, HLA class I and class II types were taken from metadata supplied by the sample provider and were not determined by assay-based typing. The material from the prospective study consisted of cDNA or gDNA derived from T cells, B-cell-depleted T cells, or PBMCs. The repertoires were released in a freely available public database meant as a resource for research on the immune response to SARS-CoV-2. A de-identified subject ID, COVID-19 status, age in years and sex were almost always included in the sample metadata. Deeply sampled blood TCRbeta repertoires from subjects exposed to, actively infected with, or recovered from COVID-19 were included in the dataset. The paper's findings and limits, for the study overall: The amount of clinical and demographic metadata varied by source and participant and was provided uncurated.

For this clone: Its antigen is still unknown. One base away there is no much larger clone; base qualities are not given.

Collaborating institutions collected whole blood in K2EDTA tubes following their own protocols. For TCRbeta analysis, collaborators shipped samples as frozen whole blood, isolated PBMCs, or DNA extracted from either of those sample types. The immunoSEQ Assay, a bias-controlled multiplex PCR, was used to amplify TCRbeta CDR3 regions from genomic DNA. In the authors' own workflow: The number of nucleated cells in each sample was estimated by amplification of reference gene primers within the assay. Sequence reads were collapsed and filtered to measure the absolute abundance of every unique TCRbeta CDR3 rearrangement. For each sample, productive Simpson clonality was calculated by taking the square root of Simpson's diversity index across productive rearrangements. The table was pulled from immuneACCESS by TCRdb, which kept in-frame rearrangements only. Such tables lose some clones; where checked, under half of the loss comes from unresolved V genes, and the rest has no known cause. V, J and clone size are those of that table, while D and trimming were read from the DNA. The sample records tens of thousands of clones, 86% of which are singletons. 15% to 20% of the sample is taken by the ten largest.

V is cut by 3 bases and J by 8 bases, and the space between the germline ends is 10 bases. The CDR3 numbers 12 residues from cysteine through phenylalanine. Solely the CDR3 DNA is kept, with 36 bases framed from the first base. Here the chain combines TRBV12-3 or TRBV12-4 and TRBJ2-5; possibly the D gene is TRBD2, per 5 matching bases. The sequence was obtained from a woman older than 75 with acute or convalescent COVID-19. Sequencing was performed on peripheral blood. The bases read TGTGCCAGCAGTTTGGGATCGGGAACCCAGTACTTC. It translates to CASSLGSGTQYF.